These T cell receptor beta chains were read from a single sample in a study of cytomegalovirus exposure and HLA in healthy donors. Data came from immunoSEQ multiplex PCR; TCRdb stores just in-frame clones and leaves some out. The sample includes about 140,000 clones, 77% of them seen just once. The source material was PBMCs. These TCRs come from a female donor in good health and CMV-seronegative. Each CDR3 is given with its conserved first and last residue. The order of the fields is clone size, D gene, J gene, V gene, CDR3 DNA, CDR3 protein. The D gene is left open where the match is weak. Clone size is not always given. Where it is, it says once, few, many or a class for expanded clones.

abundance: -
d_gene: -
j_gene: TRBJ1-1
v_gene: TRBV13
CDR3nt: TGTGCCAGCAGCCCCCCCGGGAGGAACACTGAAGCTTTCTTT
CDR3aa: CASSPPGRNTEAFF

abundance: -
d_gene: -
j_gene: TRBJ1-3
v_gene: TRBV7-2
CDR3nt: TGTGCCAGCAGCGGACGCGGGACCCACTCTGGAAACACCATATATTTT
CDR3aa: CASSGRGTHSGNTIYF

abundance: -
d_gene: -
j_gene: TRBJ2-3
v_gene: TRBV25-1
CDR3nt: TGTGCCAGCAGTGAAGGGGGCAGGGCCAAAGATACGCAGTATTTT
CDR3aa: CASSEGGRAKDTQYF

abundance: -
d_gene: -
j_gene: TRBJ2-7
v_gene: TRBV11-2
CDR3nt: TGTGCCAGCAGCTTAGATGGGGGGAGCCACGAGCAGTACTTC
CDR3aa: CASSLDGGSHEQYF

abundance: -
d_gene: TRBD2
j_gene: TRBJ2-5
v_gene: TRBV9
CDR3nt: TGTGCCAGCAGCTCACGGGGGTTTAGCGGGGGCTCTGCGCAAGAGACCCAGTACTTC
CDR3aa: CASSSRGFSGGSAQETQYF

abundance: -
d_gene: TRBD1
j_gene: TRBJ1-6
v_gene: TRBV7-3
CDR3nt: TGTGCCAGCAGCCCACAGGGGAGAACCTATAATTCACCCCTCCACTTT
CDR3aa: CASSPQGRTYNSPLHF

abundance: -
d_gene: TRBD1
j_gene: TRBJ2-1
v_gene: TRBV2
CDR3nt: TGTGCCAGCAGCGGGACAGGGGGCGCGCGGCCTGGTGCGTCCTACAATGAGCAGTTCTTC
CDR3aa: CASSGTGGARPGASYNEQFF

abundance: once
d_gene: TRBD1
j_gene: TRBJ1-6
v_gene: TRBV14
CDR3nt: TGTGCCAGCAGCCAAGGACAGGGTCGGAATTCACCCCTCCACTTT
CDR3aa: CASSQGQGRNSPLHF

abundance: -
d_gene: -
j_gene: TRBJ2-7
v_gene: TRBV5-1
CDR3nt: TGCGCCAGCACGCATTCTACTGGTCGCGAGCAGTACTTC
CDR3aa: CASTHSTGREQYF

abundance: few
d_gene: -
j_gene: TRBJ2-5
v_gene: TRBV5-6
CDR3nt: TGTGCCAGCAGCTCAGAGACAGGCGGGGGGACCCAGTACTTC
CDR3aa: CASSSETGGGTQYF

abundance: once
d_gene: TRBD1
j_gene: TRBJ2-1
v_gene: TRBV9
CDR3nt: TGTGCCAGCAGCGCACGGACAGGGGGTCTCGGTTACAATGAGCAGTTCTTC
CDR3aa: CASSARTGGLGYNEQFF

abundance: -
d_gene: TRBD1
j_gene: TRBJ1-2
v_gene: TRBV2
CDR3nt: TGTGCCAGCAGTGCTCCTAGACAGGGGATCACCTCCTATGGCTACACCTTC
CDR3aa: CASSAPRQGITSYGYTF

abundance: -
d_gene: -
j_gene: TRBJ2-1
v_gene: TRBV9
CDR3nt: TGTGCCAGCAGCGCCCCCCTTTCCGGGTTGTCTGTTTTGGAGCAGTTCTTC
CDR3aa: CASSAPLSGLSVLEQFF

abundance: -
d_gene: TRBD2
j_gene: TRBJ2-1
v_gene: TRBV2
CDR3nt: TGTGCCAGCAGGGGGACTAGCGGATTGGATGAGCAGTTCTTC
CDR3aa: CASRGTSGLDEQFF

abundance: few
d_gene: -
j_gene: TRBJ1-1
v_gene: TRBV10-1
CDR3nt: TGCGCCAGCAGTTACGGGAACACTGAAGCTTTCTTT
CDR3aa: CASSYGNTEAFF

abundance: -
d_gene: -
j_gene: TRBJ1-1
v_gene: TRBV30
CDR3nt: TGTGCCTGGAGTGTATCGGTCAACACTGAAGCTTTCTTT
CDR3aa: CAWSVSVNTEAFF

abundance: few
d_gene: -
j_gene: TRBJ1-1
v_gene: TRBV5-4
CDR3nt: TGTGCCAGCAGCTTTGAAGCCTTGAACACTGAAGCTTTCTTT
CDR3aa: CASSFEALNTEAFF

abundance: -
d_gene: -
j_gene: TRBJ2-7
v_gene: TRBV4-1
CDR3nt: TGCGCCAGCAGCCAAGAAGGGGGGGTCCCCGAGCAGTACTTC
CDR3aa: CASSQEGGVPEQYF

abundance: -
d_gene: -
j_gene: TRBJ1-2
v_gene: TRBV6-4
CDR3nt: TGTGCCAGCAGTGAGGGGGGTAACTATGGCTACACCTTC
CDR3aa: CASSEGGNYGYTF

abundance: -
d_gene: -
j_gene: TRBJ1-2
v_gene: TRBV11-2
CDR3nt: TGTGCCAGCAGCTTAGGGGGGGGCTCTAACTATGGCTACACCTTC
CDR3aa: CASSLGGGSNYGYTF

abundance: -
d_gene: TRBD1
j_gene: TRBJ1-1
v_gene: TRBV4-1
CDR3nt: TGCGCCAGCAGCCAAGTGGGACAGGGAGGGGGCTGGGCCTTT
CDR3aa: CASSQVGQGGGWAF

abundance: few
d_gene: -
j_gene: TRBJ1-5
v_gene: TRBV10-3
CDR3nt: TGTGCCACCCATTCTGAGTCCGGGTACCAGCCCCAGCATTTT
CDR3aa: CATHSESGYQPQHF

abundance: -
d_gene: -
j_gene: TRBJ2-7
v_gene: TRBV18
CDR3nt: TGTGCCAGCTCACCATCGCAGCGAGCCTACGAGCAGTACTTC
CDR3aa: CASSPSQRAYEQYF

abundance: -
d_gene: TRBD2
j_gene: TRBJ2-5
v_gene: TRBV14
CDR3nt: TGTGCCAGCAGCTCCCATCCGGTTAGCGGGGGCAAAGAGACCCAGTACTTC
CDR3aa: CASSSHPVSGGKETQYF

abundance: -
d_gene: TRBD1
j_gene: TRBJ2-3
v_gene: TRBV5-1
CDR3nt: TGCGCCAGCAGCTTAACAGGGGCGAGCACAGATACGCAGTATTTT
CDR3aa: CASSLTGASTDTQYF

abundance: -
d_gene: -
j_gene: TRBJ1-1
v_gene: TRBV6-6
CDR3nt: TGTGCCAGCAGCGGGGAGGACACTGAAGCTTTCTTT
CDR3aa: CASSGEDTEAFF

abundance: -
d_gene: -
j_gene: TRBJ2-3
v_gene: TRBV7-9
CDR3nt: TGTGCCAGCAGCACAATGGATACGCAGTATTTT
CDR3aa: CASSTMDTQYF

abundance: -
d_gene: TRBD1
j_gene: TRBJ1-1
v_gene: TRBV2
CDR3nt: TGTGCCAGCACCCTGAGGGGGACAGGGGGCTCTGATGAAGCTTTCTTT
CDR3aa: CASTLRGTGGSDEAFF

abundance: -
d_gene: TRBD2
j_gene: TRBJ2-1
v_gene: TRBV19
CDR3nt: TGTGCCAGTAGTATGGGCGGGGGGGCCTACAATGAGCAGTTCTTC
CDR3aa: CASSMGGGAYNEQFF

abundance: -
d_gene: -
j_gene: TRBJ2-2
v_gene: TRBV28
CDR3nt: TGTGCCAGTTGGGTGGGACGGGGGACCGGGGAGCTGTTTTTT
CDR3aa: CASWVGRGTGELFF

abundance: -
d_gene: TRBD2
j_gene: TRBJ2-7
v_gene: TRBV7-9
CDR3nt: TGTGCCAGCAGCCCTTCTGGAGGGGACTACGCCTACGAGCAGTACTTC
CDR3aa: CASSPSGGDYAYEQYF

abundance: -
d_gene: TRBD2
j_gene: TRBJ2-7
v_gene: TRBV5-6
CDR3nt: TGTGCCAGCAGCTTGACTAGCGGGAGCTCCTACGAGCAGTACTTC
CDR3aa: CASSLTSGSSYEQYF

abundance: -
d_gene: TRBD1
j_gene: TRBJ2-5
v_gene: TRBV18
CDR3nt: TGTGCCAGCTCACCCGGGACAGGGTACCAAGAGACCCAGTACTTC
CDR3aa: CASSPGTGYQETQYF

abundance: once
d_gene: TRBD1
j_gene: TRBJ1-2
v_gene: TRBV5-1
CDR3nt: TGCGCCAGCAGCTTGGGGTCAGGGGGCAGCATTAACTATGGCTACACCTTC
CDR3aa: CASSLGSGGSINYGYTF

abundance: -
d_gene: TRBD1
j_gene: TRBJ1-2
v_gene: TRBV27
CDR3nt: TGTGCCAGCAGTCTTTTCAAAACCGGGACAGGGGGCGATGGCTACACCTTC
CDR3aa: CASSLFKTGTGGDGYTF

abundance: -
d_gene: -
j_gene: TRBJ2-7
v_gene: TRBV12-5
CDR3nt: TGTGCTAGTGGTTCCGGGGTCGGGGGTGTTTACGAGCAGTACTTC
CDR3aa: CASGSGVGGVYEQYF

abundance: -
d_gene: -
j_gene: TRBJ2-6
v_gene: TRBV7-2
CDR3nt: TGTGCCAGCAGGAAGAGGTCGACCTCTGGGGCCAACGTCCTGACTTTC
CDR3aa: CASRKRSTSGANVLTF

abundance: -
d_gene: TRBD1
j_gene: TRBJ1-3
v_gene: TRBV5-4
CDR3nt: TGTGCCAGCAGCTTGACAGGGGCCTACTCTGGAAACACCATATATTTT
CDR3aa: CASSLTGAYSGNTIYF

abundance: -
d_gene: -
j_gene: TRBJ1-4
v_gene: TRBV6-5
CDR3nt: TGTGCCAGCAGTACCTTGGTCGGTCTTGAGAAACTGTTTTTT
CDR3aa: CASSTLVGLEKLFF

abundance: -
d_gene: TRBD1
j_gene: TRBJ2-3
v_gene: TRBV10-2
CDR3nt: TGCGCCAGCAGTGAGTCGAAGGGGACAGGGAAGAGGACAGATACGCAGTATTTT
CDR3aa: CASSESKGTGKRTDTQYF

abundance: -
d_gene: TRBD1
j_gene: TRBJ1-5
v_gene: TRBV12-5
CDR3nt: TGTGCTAGTGGTTTGGGAGACAGGGGTGGAGATCAGCCCCAGCATTTT
CDR3aa: CASGLGDRGGDQPQHF